Listed below are T cell receptor beta chains from one sample, sequenced in a study of control samples from healthy donors and cancer patients. Produced via immunoSEQ multiplex PCR; TCRdb's table is partial and in-frame only. Of about 140,000 clones in the sample, about 90% are singletons; the top ten hold less than 8.5%. The sample consisted of blood. Source of these receptors: a man younger than 30 in good health. Each CDR3 is given with its conserved first and last residue. D genes are given only for firm matches. A clone size is listed for some rows: how often the clone was seen (once, few, many), or a class if it is expanded.

v_call: TRBV6-5; clone_size: .; j_call: TRBJ1-2; d_call: .; cdr3_length: 14; cdr3_aa: CASRGRAENYGYTF
v_call: TRBV6-5; clone_size: .; j_call: TRBJ1-5; d_call: .; cdr3_length: 15; cdr3_aa: CASSYFLGDNQPQHF
v_call: TRBV25-1; clone_size: once; j_call: TRBJ1-3; d_call: .; cdr3_length: 15; cdr3_aa: CASSDWERAGNTIYF
v_call: TRBV10-3; clone_size: .; j_call: TRBJ1-1; d_call: .; cdr3_length: 15; cdr3_aa: CAISDHLRRQPEAFF
v_call: TRBV5-1; clone_size: .; j_call: TRBJ2-2; d_call: TRBD2; cdr3_length: 16; cdr3_aa: CASSTIAGSNTGELFF
v_call: TRBV7-8; clone_size: .; j_call: TRBJ2-7; d_call: .; cdr3_length: 13; cdr3_aa: CASSLDSGIEQYF
v_call: TRBV27; clone_size: .; j_call: TRBJ1-1; d_call: TRBD1; cdr3_length: 16; cdr3_aa: CASNPGGAKFRPEAFF
v_call: TRBV9; clone_size: .; j_call: TRBJ1-2; d_call: TRBD1; cdr3_length: 15; cdr3_aa: CASSVDGQGKYGYTF
v_call: TRBV4-1; clone_size: .; j_call: TRBJ2-2; d_call: .; cdr3_length: 16; cdr3_aa: CASSHWAVGAGGELFF
v_call: TRBV5-1; clone_size: once; j_call: TRBJ2-6; d_call: .; cdr3_length: 16; cdr3_aa: CASSLLGVGGANVLTF
v_call: TRBV3-1/TRBV3-2; clone_size: .; j_call: TRBJ1-3; d_call: .; cdr3_length: 15; cdr3_aa: CASSQVSHSGNTIYF
v_call: TRBV25-1; clone_size: .; j_call: TRBJ2-7; d_call: .; cdr3_length: 15; cdr3_aa: CASTPRGGADYEQYF
v_call: TRBV19; clone_size: once; j_call: TRBJ1-1; d_call: .; cdr3_length: 14; cdr3_aa: CASSLGDGNTEAFF
v_call: TRBV9; clone_size: .; j_call: TRBJ2-1; d_call: .; cdr3_length: 15; cdr3_aa: CASSVDGLGRDGQFF
v_call: TRBV19; clone_size: .; j_call: TRBJ1-3; d_call: .; cdr3_length: 14; cdr3_aa: CASSIGGSGNTIYF
v_call: TRBV11-2; clone_size: .; j_call: TRBJ2-7; d_call: TRBD2; cdr3_length: 18; cdr3_aa: CASSIRTGLAGFPYEQYF
v_call: TRBV5-4; clone_size: .; j_call: TRBJ2-2; d_call: .; cdr3_length: 15; cdr3_aa: CASSLDAGGTGELFF
v_call: TRBV19; clone_size: .; j_call: TRBJ1-1; d_call: TRBD1; cdr3_length: 14; cdr3_aa: CASSIGTGPAEAFF
v_call: TRBV2; clone_size: .; j_call: TRBJ2-7; d_call: TRBD2; cdr3_length: 15; cdr3_aa: CASSATSGGRYEQYF
v_call: TRBV6-1; clone_size: .; j_call: TRBJ2-7; d_call: .; cdr3_length: 14; cdr3_aa: CASSEYRHSGEQYF
v_call: TRBV9; clone_size: .; j_call: TRBJ2-3; d_call: TRBD2; cdr3_length: 15; cdr3_aa: CASSLRGGPTDTQYF
v_call: TRBV6-5; clone_size: .; j_call: TRBJ1-5; d_call: .; cdr3_length: 14; cdr3_aa: CASSYGDSNQPQHF
v_call: TRBV3-1/TRBV3-2; clone_size: once; j_call: TRBJ1-2; d_call: .; cdr3_length: 14; cdr3_aa: CASSQGEGDYGYTF
v_call: TRBV28; clone_size: .; j_call: TRBJ1-3; d_call: .; cdr3_length: 13; cdr3_aa: CASRIGPGNTIYF